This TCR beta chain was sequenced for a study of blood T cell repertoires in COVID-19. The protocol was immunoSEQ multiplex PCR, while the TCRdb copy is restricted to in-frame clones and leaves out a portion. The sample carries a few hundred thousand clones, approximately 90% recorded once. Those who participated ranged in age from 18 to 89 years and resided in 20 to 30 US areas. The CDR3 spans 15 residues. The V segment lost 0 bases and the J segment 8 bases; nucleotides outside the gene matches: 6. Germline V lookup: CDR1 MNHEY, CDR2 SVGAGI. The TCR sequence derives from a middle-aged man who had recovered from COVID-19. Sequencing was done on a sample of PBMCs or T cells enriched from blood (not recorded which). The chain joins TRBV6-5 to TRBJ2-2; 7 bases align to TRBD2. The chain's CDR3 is CASSYSPVGRGELFF. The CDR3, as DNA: TGTGCCAGCAGTTACTCGCCGGTCGGGAGGGGGGAGCTGTTTTTT.